The source of this T cell receptor (beta chain) is a study of CD8 T cells in Susac syndrome. About the research overall: Susac syndrome patients were untreated, on corticosteroids with some adding intravenous immunoglobulin, or on intravenous immunoglobulin only.

The CDR3 extends over 8 amino acids. From germline, CDR1 is SGHAT and CDR2 FQNNGV. To note about this clonotype: Its specificity is unknown.

General observations from the study: Clonal expansion was present among Susac CD8+ cells. This expansion reached its peak in TEMRA cells and in active patients.

Random hexamers were used to reverse transcribe the RNA input (about 0.5 to 1 ug). TCRdb passed the immunoSEQ multiplex PCR reads through MiXCR, listing each CDR3 protein once. The table shows some 200,000 distinct CDR3 sequences, with 95% occurring only once. Sequenced input: CD8+ T cells from PBMCs. This chain links TRBV11-2 with TRBJ1-2; no firm D call. The sequence was collected from a human donor with Susac syndrome. CDR3 DNA sequence: TGTAATCGGATCTTGCCAACCTTC. As protein: CNRILPTF.